This T cell receptor (beta chain) is drawn from a study of blood T cell repertoires in COVID-19. The protocol was immunoSEQ multiplex PCR, while the TCRdb copy is restricted to in-frame clones and leaves out a portion. The table shows more than 150,000 clones, with less than 90% occurring only once. With 3 bases removed from V and 3 bases from J, the gap between germline ends came to 12 bases. The germline CDR1 and CDR2 sequences are SNHLY and FYNNEI. CDR3 size: 15 residues. Sequencing input: PBMCs or T cells enriched from blood (not recorded which). V usage is TRBV2 and J usage is TRBJ2-1, with a weak D call TRBD1 (7 bases). The sequence was obtained from a woman aged 45-65 years who had recovered from COVID-19. This CDR3 reads CASSDSGGNYNEQFF. CDR3 DNA sequence: TGTGCCAGCAGTGACTCAGGGGGGAACTACAATGAGCAGTTCTTC.